Listed below are T cell receptor beta chains from one sample, sequenced in a study of graft-versus-host responses after intestinal transplantation. Their specific antigens are unknown. Profiled with immunoSEQ multiplex PCR; TCRdb holds only in-frame clones, not every one. The sample contains about 90,000 clones, more than 85% of which appear only once. The sequences come from unstimulated CD4+ T cells sorted from spleen or lymph node cells, collected before transplant. The receptors come from a human donor who was the organ donor for an intestinal transplant. CDR3s include the opening cysteine and the closing phenylalanine or tryptophan. Each record gives: clone size, V gene, J gene, D gene, CDR3 DNA, CDR3 protein. The D gene is left open where the match is weak. Rows may omit the clone size; those that give it use once, few, many or a size class.

>-|TRBV2|TRBJ1-2|-
TGTGCCAGCAGTGAAGAGGCGGATTATGGCTACACCTTC
CASSEEADYGYTF
>-|TRBV6-6|TRBJ2-5|-
TGTGCCAGCAGTTATAGCGCGGAGACCCAGTACTTC
CASSYSAETQYF
>-|TRBV28|TRBJ1-2|-
TGTGCCAGCAGTTTCAGGGCCCCTTACTATGGCTACACCTTC
CASSFRAPYYGYTF
>-|TRBV2|TRBJ2-3|-
TGTGCCACATGGTGGGCAGGCCTCACAGATACGCAGTATTTT
CATWWAGLTDTQYF
>-|TRBV13|TRBJ1-3|TRBD1
TGTGCCAGCAGCTTACGGGACAGGCCAAGAATTGGAAACACCATATATTTT
CASSLRDRPRIGNTIYF
>-|TRBV18|TRBJ2-7|-
TGTGCCAGCTCGGACAAATCCTACGAGCAGTACTTC
CASSDKSYEQYF
>-|TRBV7-6|TRBJ2-5|-
TGTGCCAGCAGCTTGGGGGGAAACCAAGAGACCCAGTACTTC
CASSLGGNQETQYF
>-|TRBV12-5|TRBJ2-5|-
TGTGCTAGTGGTTTGGTCCCGGTAAACCGGGTCTTCAGAGAGACCCAGTACTTC
CASGLVPVNRVFRETQYF
>-|TRBV6-6|TRBJ1-5|-
TGTGCCAGCTCGAAGGGGGTGACGGATCAGCCCCAGCATTTT
CASSKGVTDQPQHF
>-|TRBV30|TRBJ1-2|-
TGTGCCTGGAGAAACCCGGGTTACTATGGCTACACCTTC
CAWRNPGYYGYTF
>-|TRBV6-5|TRBJ2-3|TRBD1
TGTGCCAGCAGCCCCAGGGGGCGGACCGCAGATACGCAGTATTTT
CASSPRGRTADTQYF
>-|TRBV5-1|TRBJ1-4|-
TGCGCCAGCAGCTTCAGGGCTAATGAAAAACTGTTTTTT
CASSFRANEKLFF
>-|TRBV27|TRBJ2-2|TRBD1
TGTGCCAGCAGTTATCAGGGGGCTACGAACACCGGGGAGCTGTTTTTT
CASSYQGATNTGELFF
>-|TRBV7-8|TRBJ1-2|TRBD1
TGTGCCAGCAGCTTAGAACAGGGGTTCTATGGCTACACCTTC
CASSLEQGFYGYTF
>-|TRBV5-8|TRBJ2-5|-
TGTGCCAGCAGCTTTTACCCCACAGGGTTTGGAGAGACCCAGTACTTC
CASSFYPTGFGETQYF
>once|TRBV5-1|TRBJ2-1|TRBD1
TGCGCCAGCAGCTTAGGACAGGGTAATGAGCAGTTCTTC
CASSLGQGNEQFF
>-|TRBV11-3|TRBJ1-1|-
TGTGCCAGCAGCTTAGAGGCCGGGGTTCGGGGCACTGAAGCTTTCTTT
CASSLEAGVRGTEAFF
>-|TRBV28|TRBJ1-4|-
TGTGCCAGCAGTTACAGACCAACTAATGAAAAACTGTTTTTT
CASSYRPTNEKLFF
>-|TRBV28|TRBJ2-3|TRBD2
TGTGCCAGCAGTTTTCAGAGCGGGAGGTTCACAGATACGCAGTATTTT
CASSFQSGRFTDTQYF
>-|TRBV28|TRBJ1-1|TRBD1
TGTGCCAGCAGTTCGTACCCCGGGACAGGGCTCTCCGGCTTT
CASSSYPGTGLSGF
>-|TRBV23-1|TRBJ1-2|-
TGCGCCAGGCGGGCAGACTATGGCTACACCTTC
CARRADYGYTF
>-|TRBV18|TRBJ2-7|-
TGTGCCAGCTCACCTTGGAGGGAAAACGAGCAGTACTTC
CASSPWRENEQYF
>-|TRBV9|TRBJ1-2|-
TGTGCCAGCAGCGTATATACAGGAAACTATGGCTACACCTTC
CASSVYTGNYGYTF
>-|TRBV11-2|TRBJ2-1|-
TGTGCCAGCAGCCCTAGCGTAACACAGGTCACTGAGCAGTTCTTC
CASSPSVTQVTEQFF
>once|TRBV18|TRBJ2-5|-
TGTGCCAGCTCACCTTCATGGACAGGGGGGAAAGCGGGAGGCCAAGAGACCCAGTACTTC
CASSPSWTGGKAGGQETQYF
>-|TRBV28|TRBJ1-6|-
TGTGCCACCGAGCAATACTATAATTCACCCCTCCACTTT
CATEQYYNSPLHF
>-|TRBV5-1|TRBJ1-2|-
-
CASSFGQGNGYAF
>-|TRBV11-2|TRBJ2-2|-
TGTGCCAGCAGCTTACAAACGCGGCCGTCGGTCACCGGGGAGCTGTTTTTT
CASSLQTRPSVTGELFF
>-|TRBV18|TRBJ2-2|TRBD2
TGTGCCAGCTCACTACGGACGGGGGGACTAGCGGGAGTGAGGACCGGGGAGCTGTTTTTT
CASSLRTGGLAGVRTGELFF
>-|TRBV9|TRBJ1-4|TRBD1
TGTGCCAGCAGCGTAGGGACAGGGGGATTAGGTGAAAAACTGTTTTTT
CASSVGTGGLGEKLFF
>-|TRBV6-1|TRBJ2-3|-
TGTGCCAGCAGTGTAACCCGGAGCACAGATACGCAGTATTTT
CASSVTRSTDTQYF
>-|TRBV11-2|TRBJ2-1|TRBD2
TGTGCCAGCAGCTTATTGACGGGAGGGCCTTCGAATGAGCAGTTCTTC
CASSLLTGGPSNEQFF
>-|TRBV11-2|TRBJ2-5|TRBD1
TGTGCCAGCAGCTTGGACAGGGACCAAGAGACCCAGTACTTC
CASSLDRDQETQYF
>-|TRBV29-1|TRBJ1-2|TRBD1
TGCAGCGTTGTAGACTACAAGACAGGGCCGTACTATGGCTACACCTTC
CSVVDYKTGPYYGYTF
>-|TRBV4-2|TRBJ2-1|TRBD2
TGTGCCAGCAGCCGGGACCCCACGGGGGGGGAGCAGTTCTTC
CASSRDPTGGEQFF
>-|TRBV6-1|TRBJ2-7|-
TGTGCCAGCAGTGTACGAGGGGGACCCTACGAGCAGTACTTC
CASSVRGGPYEQYF
>once|TRBV5-1|TRBJ2-1|-
TGCGCCAGCAGCCAGGGCCACGGTTTAGACAATGAGCAGTTCTTC
CASSQGHGLDNEQFF
>-|TRBV19|TRBJ2-5|TRBD1
TGTGCCAGTAGTATCTCTGGTGGGACAGGAAACGGAGAGACCCAGTACTTC
CASSISGGTGNGETQYF
>-|TRBV6-5|TRBJ1-2|-
TGTGCCAGCAGTTCCTATTCAGGTTCTTATCGCTACACCTTC
CASSSYSGSYRYTF
>-|TRBV12-5|TRBJ1-1|-
TGTGCTAGTGGTTTGGTACAACAAATGAACACTGAAGCTTTCTTT
CASGLVQQMNTEAFF
>-|TRBV29-1|TRBJ2-5|TRBD1
TGCAGCGTGTACAGGGACAGAAAGCAAGAGACCCAGTACTTC
CSVYRDRKQETQYF
>-|TRBV5-4|TRBJ1-2|-
TGTGCCAGCAGCTTGGAGGGGCCTTATGGCTACACCTTC
CASSLEGPYGYTF
>-|TRBV6-5|TRBJ2-5|-
TGTGCCAGCAGTGACGAGAGGCTACAGACCCAGTACTTC
CASSDERLQTQYF
>once|TRBV6-1|TRBJ1-3|-
TGTGCCAGCAGTGAAGGTTACTCTGGAAACACCATATATTTT
CASSEGYSGNTIYF
>-|TRBV10-3|TRBJ1-4|-
TGTGCCACCAACAGGGAGATTAATGAAAAACTGTTTTTT
CATNREINEKLFF